The T cell receptor beta chain under discussion was sequenced for a study of T cell repertoires in cytomegalovirus infection. Study details: TCR beta signatures that were public indicated CMV infection and matching HLA type.

The ends lost 6 bases at V and 3 bases at J; junction bases unmatched: 7. The V gene's germline CDR1 is SEHNR and CDR2 FQNEAQ (reference sequence). The CDR3 has 15 amino acids. TCRdb fed the reads into MiXCR, producing one record per CDR3 protein. The profile covers roughly 250,000 distinct CDR3 sequences, with roughly 22% appearing a single time and about 20% taken by the ten largest. This clonotype has more than one count but fewer than ten. The specimen sequenced was CD8+ T cells from PBMCs. V is TRBV7-9 and J is TRBJ2-1, with 8 bases matching TRBD1. This TCR was sampled from a human donor in good health (CMV status not recorded). Some clones in this sample may be carry-over from other donors' samples. This CDR3 is CASRYPGQDYNEQFF. In nucleotides, the CDR3 is TGTGCCAGCAGGTATCCGGGACAGGACTACAATGAGCAGTTCTTC.